The rows below give T cell receptor beta chains drawn from one sample of a study of T-cell memory formation after mild COVID-19. TCRdb ran MiXCR on the 5' RACE reads and lists one entry per CDR3 protein. The sample has about 200,000 distinct CDR3 sequences, under 20% seen once. Sequencing was performed on PBMCs or a T cell subset sorted from them (not recorded which). The origin of the receptors is an adult woman who had mild COVID-19 (a few samples of this study predate the infection). Cell type and time point are not known. The CDR3 runs from the conserved cysteine through the conserved F or W. Fields, in order: clone size, D gene, V gene, J gene, CDR3 length, CDR3 protein, CDR3 DNA. D genes are given only for firm matches. Only part of the rows carry a size: once, few, many, or a class if the clone is expanded.

many	TRBD1	TRBV12-3/TRBV12-4	TRBJ2-6	16	CASSPGQGRGANVLTF	TGTGCCAGCAGTCCCGGACAGGGGCGGGGGGCCAACGTCCTGACTTTC
-	TRBD2	TRBV20-1	TRBJ2-7	14	CSAASGGTTYEQYF	TGCAGTGCTGCTAGCGGGGGGACGACCTACGAGCAGTACTTC
few	-	TRBV20-1	TRBJ2-4	17	CSARQSGTSAAKNIQYF	TGCAGTGCGCGACAGAGTGGGACCTCGGCGGCCAAAAACATTCAGTACTTC
few	-	TRBV5-1	TRBJ2-7	13	CASSLDPFYEQYF	TGCGCCAGCAGCTTGGACCCATTCTACGAGCAGTACTTC
-	-	TRBV20-1	TRBJ1-1	12	CSARETAPEAFF	TGCAGTGCTAGAGAGACAGCCCCTGAAGCTTTCTTT
-	-	TRBV3-1	TRBJ2-1	16	CASSQLWSSSYNEQFF	TGTGCCAGCAGCCAACTCTGGTCTAGCTCCTACAATGAGCAGTTCTTC
-	-	TRBV10-3	TRBJ1-1	13	CAISVAKDTEAFF	TGTGCCATCTCGGTGGCGAAGGACACTGAAGCTTTCTTT
few	-	TRBV7-3	TRBJ2-1	12	CASSPPGREQFF	TGTGCCAGCAGCCCCCCGGGAAGGGAGCAGTTCTTC
few	TRBD2	TRBV5-5	TRBJ2-1	16	CASSRTSPVVFGEQFF	TGTGCCAGCAGCAGGACTAGCCCCGTGGTTTTCGGTGAGCAGTTCTTC
-	TRBD1	TRBV7-9	TRBJ1-1	14	CASRSDRVLTEAFF	TGTGCCAGCAGGAGCGACAGGGTGTTGACTGAAGCTTTCTTT
few	-	TRBV20-1	TRBJ2-1	14	CSARGSDSLSQQFF	TGCAGTGCTAGGGGTAGCGACTCCCTTAGTCAGCAGTTCTTC
many	TRBD2	TRBV7-6	TRBJ2-5	15	CASSLSGLARETQYF	TGTGCCAGCAGCCTCTCTGGACTAGCACGGGAGACCCAGTACTTC
-	-	TRBV12-3/TRBV12-4	TRBJ1-5	12	CASSPSNQPQHF	TGTGCCAGCAGCCCCTCCAATCAGCCCCAGCATTTT
-	TRBD2	TRBV20-1	TRBJ2-2	16	CSARGGREENTGELFF	TGCAGTGCTAGAGGGGGGAGGGAGGAGAACACCGGGGAGCTGTTTTTT
-	-	TRBV12-3/TRBV12-4	TRBJ2-3	16	CASSLALGTGTDTQYF	TGTGCCAGCAGTTTAGCATTAGGGACGGGCACAGATACGCAGTATTTT
few	TRBD1	TRBV5-1	TRBJ2-7	16	CASSSSQGAGSYEQYF	TGCGCCAGCAGCTCGTCACAGGGGGCTGGGTCCTACGAGCAGTACTTC
-	TRBD2	TRBV5-6	TRBJ2-5	15	CASSNSGGIQETQYF	TGTGCCAGCAGCAACTCGGGGGGGATCCAAGAGACCCAGTACTTC
few	-	TRBV10-3	TRBJ1-1	15	CAISDTQGRNTEAFF	TGTGCCATCAGTGATACTCAGGGTCGGAACACTGAAGCTTTCTTT
few	-	TRBV18	TRBJ2-1	15	CASSPVEAGYNEQFF	TGTGCCAGCTCACCGGTCGAGGCCGGCTACAATGAGCAGTTCTTC
-	-	TRBV5-1	TRBJ2-5	14	CASSLVGNGETQYF	TGCGCCAGCAGCTTGGTAGGGAATGGAGAGACCCAGTACTTC
-	TRBD1	TRBV14	TRBJ2-2	16	CASSKQGPSNTGELFF	TGTGCCAGCAGCAAACAGGGGCCCTCGAACACCGGGGAGCTGTTTTTT
few	-	TRBV7-8	TRBJ2-1	17	CASSLAPGGLTYNEQFF	TGTGCCAGCAGCTTAGCGCCCGGCGGGCTTACCTACAATGAGCAGTTCTTC
-	TRBD1	TRBV11-2	TRBJ2-3	14	CASAWTGLADTQYF	TGTGCCAGCGCTTGGACAGGGCTTGCAGATACGCAGTATTTT
few	-	TRBV3-1	TRBJ1-3	17	CASSLVWTAASGNTIYF	TGTGCCAGCAGCTTAGTTTGGACAGCCGCCTCTGGAAACACCATATATTTT
-	-	TRBV20-1	TRBJ2-1	14	CSATQDSLYNEQFF	TGCAGTGCTACCCAGGACTCGCTCTACAATGAGCAGTTCTTC
-	-	TRBV18	TRBJ2-7	13	CASSPTREYEQYF	TGTGCCAGCTCACCCACTAGGGAGTACGAGCAGTACTTC
-	-	TRBV6-1	TRBJ2-7	10	CASVFGEQYF	TGTGCCAGTGTGTTCGGCGAGCAGTACTTC
few	TRBD2	TRBV5-1	TRBJ2-5	16	CASSLAGLALPETQYF	TGCGCCAGCAGCTTGGCCGGACTAGCTTTGCCCGAGACCCAGTACTTC
many	-	TRBV2	TRBJ2-1	13	CASLEGGNNEQFF	TGTGCCAGCCTAGAGGGGGGGAACAATGAGCAGTTCTTC
-	-	TRBV7-3	TRBJ2-3	15	CARSLTAVVTDTQYF	TGTGCCAGAAGCTTAACGGCGGTGGTCACAGATACGCAGTATTTT
few	TRBD1	TRBV3-1	TRBJ1-1	15	CASSQARTGGTEAFF	TGTGCCAGCAGCCAGGCTCGTACAGGGGGCACTGAAGCTTTCTTT
-	-	TRBV25-1	TRBJ2-3	13	CASTQTSTDTQYF	TGTGCCAGCACACAGACTAGCACAGATACGCAGTATTTT
few	TRBD2	TRBV20-1	TRBJ2-7	19	CSARPPGLAVTISSYEQYF	TGCAGTGCTAGACCCCCGGGACTAGCGGTTACTATTAGCTCCTACGAGCAGTACTTC
few	-	TRBV3-1	TRBJ2-2	16	CASSQGLGRITGELFF	TGTGCCAGCAGCCAGGGGCTAGGTAGGATCACCGGGGAGCTGTTTTTT
-	-	TRBV5-1	TRBJ2-3	14	CASSLVRNTDTQYF	TGCGCCAGCAGCTTGGTAAGGAACACAGATACGCAGTATTTT
many	-	TRBV4-2	TRBJ2-3	13	CASSQDSTDTQYF	TGTGCCAGCAGCCAAGATAGTACGGATACGCAGTATTTT
few	-	TRBV24-1	TRBJ2-1	16	CATSDTGLSSYNEQFF	TGTGCCACCAGTGACACAGGGCTCAGCTCCTACAATGAGCAGTTCTTC
few	TRBD2	TRBV4-2	TRBJ2-1	15	CASSESSGRENEQFF	TGTGCCAGCAGCGAATCTAGCGGGAGGGAGAATGAGCAGTTCTTC
once	TRBD2	TRBV7-6	TRBJ2-5	17	CASSKGLAGGGQETQYF	TGTGCCAGCAGCAAGGGACTAGCGGGAGGGGGCCAAGAGACCCAGTACTTC
-	TRBD1	TRBV7-3	TRBJ2-1	15	CASSLIGTGDNEQFF	TGTGCCAGCAGCTTAATCGGGACAGGGGACAATGAGCAGTTCTTC
few	-	TRBV20-1	TRBJ2-5	13	CSAEAAIQETQYF	TGCAGTGCCGAAGCGGCTATCCAAGAGACCCAGTACTTC
-	TRBD2	TRBV20-1	TRBJ2-7	16	CSASSRGTSGKVEQYF	TGCAGTGCTAGCTCCCGGGGAACTAGCGGGAAAGTCGAGCAGTACTTC
many	-	TRBV7-2	TRBJ2-7	12	CASSPTAGEQYF	TGTGCCAGCAGCCCTACTGCGGGGGAGCAGTACTTC
many	TRBD1	TRBV27	TRBJ2-5	15	CASSLSGTGSWTQYF	TGTGCCAGCAGTTTATCCGGGACAGGGAGTTGGACCCAGTACTTC
-	TRBD1	TRBV5-1	TRBJ1-2	12	CASSPGQGDYTF	TGCGCCAGCAGCCCCGGACAGGGGGACTACACCTTC
few	TRBD1	TRBV24-1	TRBJ2-7	13	CATSGGQGYEQYF	TGTGCCACCAGCGGCGGACAGGGGTACGAGCAGTACTTC
-	TRBD1	TRBV20-1	TRBJ1-5	14	CSARLTGGNQPQHF	TGCAGTGCCAGATTGACAGGGGGCAATCAGCCCCAGCATTTT
few	-	TRBV4-2	TRBJ2-2	14	CASSRLQGAGELFF	TGTGCCAGCAGCCGCCTACAGGGAGCCGGGGAGCTGTTTTTT
-	-	TRBV25-1	TRBJ1-1	9	CATLSEAFF	TGTGCCACCCTCTCTGAAGCTTTCTTT
few	TRBD1	TRBV6-4	TRBJ2-5	14	CATKPGQGSETQYF	TGTGCCACCAAGCCGGGACAGGGGAGTGAGACCCAGTACTTC
many	TRBD2	TRBV24-1	TRBJ2-1	15	CATSEPGLASWGQFF	TGTGCCACCAGTGAGCCGGGACTAGCGTCTTGGGGGCAGTTCTTC
-	-	TRBV30	TRBJ1-1	13	CAWSPQPNTEAFF	TGTGCCTGGAGCCCCCAGCCGAACACTGAAGCTTTCTTT
-	-	TRBV19	TRBJ1-2	13	CASSPREGYGYTF	TGTGCCAGTAGTCCCCGGGAGGGCTATGGCTACACCTTC
-	TRBD1	TRBV5-1	TRBJ1-1	15	CASSLTTGYGTEAFF	TGCGCCAGCAGCTTGACGACAGGGTATGGGACTGAAGCTTTCTTT
few	-	TRBV5-5	TRBJ2-7	14	CASSLMGSTYEQYF	TGTGCCAGCAGCTTAATGGGCAGTACCTACGAGCAGTACTTC
few	-	TRBV7-9	TRBJ2-1	14	CASSRRTSYNEQFF	TGTGCCAGCAGCCGACGGACAAGCTACAATGAGCAGTTCTTC
few	-	TRBV18	TRBJ2-2	16	CASSPPTNRGTGELFF	TGTGCCAGCTCACCACCTACAAACCGAGGCACCGGGGAGCTGTTTTTT